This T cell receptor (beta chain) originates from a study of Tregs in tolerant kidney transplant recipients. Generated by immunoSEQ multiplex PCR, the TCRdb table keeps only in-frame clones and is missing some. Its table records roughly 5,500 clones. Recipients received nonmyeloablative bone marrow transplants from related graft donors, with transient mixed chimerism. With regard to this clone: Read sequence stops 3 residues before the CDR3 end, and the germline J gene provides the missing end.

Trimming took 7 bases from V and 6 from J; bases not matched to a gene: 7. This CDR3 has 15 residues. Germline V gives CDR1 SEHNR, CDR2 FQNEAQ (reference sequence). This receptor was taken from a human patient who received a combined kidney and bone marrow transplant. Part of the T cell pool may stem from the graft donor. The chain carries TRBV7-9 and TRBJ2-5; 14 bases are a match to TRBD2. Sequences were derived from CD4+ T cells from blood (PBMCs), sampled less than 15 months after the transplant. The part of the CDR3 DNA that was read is TGTGCCAGCACCGGACTAGCGGGGGGCAGGAAGACC. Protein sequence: CASTGLAGGRKT. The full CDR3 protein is CASTGLAGGRKTQYF.